The 19 T cell receptor beta chains below come from one sample, sequenced in a study of blood T cell repertoires in COVID-19. Clones were sequenced by immunoSEQ multiplex PCR, and TCRdb holds only the in-frame ones, with some missing. The sample carries about 150,000 clones, around 79% recorded once. Sequencing input: peripheral blood. Every receptor here comes from a woman aged 70-85 years with COVID-19, enrolled during active disease.

CDR3 sequence: CASSATGGGPQHF. CDR3 in DNA: TGTGCCAGCAGCGCAACCGGGGGGGGGCCCCAGCATTTT. This chain links TRBV14 with TRBJ1-5; tentative D call: TRBD1 (5 bases). The CDR3 is 13 residues long. Germline V CDR1 and CDR2: SGHDN, FVKESK. Trimming cost V 5 bases and J 9 bases, with 14 bases left between them.

This chain connects TRBV7-3 to TRBJ1-4; TRBD1 agrees at 7 bases. Germline V CDR1 and CDR2: SGHTA, FQGTGA. V shed 5 bases, J shed 3 bases, and the junction held 6 bases outside the gene matches. The CDR3 consists of 15 residues. CDR3 in DNA: TGTGCCAGCAGCCTGACAGGGTCGCCTAATGAAAAACTGTTTTTT. Its protein product is CASSLTGSPNEKLFF.

This clone was observed at least ten times. The rearrangement links TRBV18 to TRBJ1-2; 7 bases match TRBD1. The trim removed 5 bases at V and 2 bases at J, leaving 2 bases unmatched. Per germline, CDR1 KGHSH and CDR2 LQKENI. The CDR3 length is 13 residues. This chain's CDR3 is CASSRDRNYGYTF. In DNA form, the CDR3 reads TGTGCCAGCTCAAGGGACAGAAACTATGGCTACACCTTC. Using reference TRBV18 and TRBJ1-2 for the parts outside the CDR3, the full variable domain is NAGVMQNPRHLVRRRGQEARLRCSPMKGHSHVYWYRQLPEEGLKFMVYLQKENIIDESGMPKERFSAEFPKEGPSILRIQQVVRGDSAAYFCASSRDRNYGYTFGSGTRLTVV.

The rearrangement joins TRBV15 to TRBJ1-1; possibly TRBD1 for D (6 bases). Trimming took off 1 base at V and 0 bases at J, with 15 bases between the two ends. From germline, CDR1 is LNHNV and CDR2 YYDKDF (reference sequence). This CDR3 has 17 residues. CDR3 sequence reads: CATSRGHGGPMNTEAFF. As DNA, the CDR3 is TGTGCCACCAGCAGAGGGCATGGGGGCCCTATGAACACTGAAGCTTTCTTT.

The V gene is TRBV30, the J gene TRBJ1-1; no firm D call. V was pared by 2 bases and J by 0 bases, with 4 bases between. There are 12 residues in the CDR3. CDR1 is GTSNPN, CDR2 SVGIG, per germline (reference sequence). The CDR3 reads CAWSRVNTEAFF. DNA for the CDR3: TGTGCCTGGAGTCGCGTGAACACTGAAGCTTTCTTT.

This sequence joins TRBV4-1 and TRBJ1-5, with a weak D call TRBD1 (5 bases). The CDR3 has 15 amino acids. CDR1 is MGHRA and CDR2 is YSYEKL in the germline V gene. V was clipped by 1 base and J by 3 bases, with 10 bases between them. CDR3 DNA: TGCGCCAGCAGCCAAGCAATAGGGGTCAATCAGCCCCAGCATTTT. Translated: CASSQAIGVNQPQHF.

J is TRBJ1-3 and V is TRBV5-1; 11 bases map to TRBD1. J gave up 3 bases and V 4 bases, and 6 bases lay outside the gene matches. This CDR3 contains 16 residues. Germline values: CDR1 SGHRS, CDR2 YFSETQ. The CDR3 reads CASSPRTGGGGNTIYF. In DNA, the CDR3 is TGCGCCAGCAGCCCCAGGACAGGGGGCGGTGGAAACACCATATATTTT.

The V gene is TRBV7-9, the J gene TRBJ2-5, with 8 bases matching TRBD1. After removal of 4 bases from V and 5 bases from J, the junction contained 9 bases not matched to a gene. CDR3 length: 15 residues. Germline CDR1 is SEHNR and CDR2 is FQNEAQ (reference sequence). Here the CDR3 reads CASSSGGAFVETQYF. CDR3 in DNA: TGTGCCAGCAGCTCAGGGGGCGCATTTGTGGAGACCCAGTACTTC.

This chain connects TRBV5-1 to TRBJ1-2; TRBD1 matches 8 bases. Germline lookup yields CDR1 SGHRS and CDR2 YFSETQ. With 4 bases clipped from V and 0 bases from J, the junction kept 2 bases outside the gene matches. The CDR3 covers 14 residues. The CDR3 reads CASSQGASNYGYTF. CDR3 DNA sequence: TGCGCCAGCAGCCAGGGGGCATCTAACTATGGCTACACCTTC.

The table lists this clone with many counts. The V gene is TRBV4-1, the J gene TRBJ2-5, with 7 bases fitting TRBD1. Germline V gives CDR1 MGHRA, CDR2 YSYEKL. This CDR3 has 16 amino acids. V was clipped by 0 bases and J by 3 bases; unmatched bases: 7. For the CDR3, the DNA is TGCGCCAGCAGCCAAGAGGCAGGGGGTTGGAAAGAGACCCAGTACTTC. The encoded protein is CASSQEAGGWKETQYF.

The V call is TRBV18, the J call TRBJ1-1; D might be TRBD1 (5 bases). The CDR3 is made up of 14 amino acids. Germline V gene sequence: CDR1 KGHSH, CDR2 LQKENI. V dropped 4 bases and J dropped 5 bases, with 14 bases sitting between them. The DNA for the CDR3 is TGTGCCAGCTCACTTGACTGGGGGGGGACTGAAGCTTTCTTT. Residues: CASSLDWGGTEAFF.

The chain employs TRBV12-5 and TRBJ2-7, with D possibly matching TRBD1 (6 bases). Trimming removed 7 bases at V and 2 bases at J, with 12 bases between. This CDR3 is 13 amino acids long. The V gene's germline CDR1 is LGHNT and CDR2 FRNRAP. The CDR3 spells CASVITGTYEQYF. The CDR3 nucleotides read TGTGCTAGTGTCATCACAGGGACCTACGAGCAGTACTTC. Filled out from reference TRBV12-5 and TRBJ2-7, the complete variable domain reads DARVTQTPRHKVTEMGQEVTMRCQPILGHNTVFWYRQTMMQGLELLAYFRNRAPLDDSGMPKDRFSAEMPDATLATLKIQPSEPRDSAVYFCASVITGTYEQYFGPGTRLTVT.

The chain has TRBV5-4 and TRBJ1-2; D unclear. The germline V gene has CDR1 SGHNT and CDR2 YYREEE (reference sequence). V was trimmed by 4 bases and J by 2 bases, leaving 12 bases between them. The CDR3 has 14 residues. For the CDR3, the DNA is TGTGCCAGCAGCCGGGGAAGGGAGAACTATGGCTACACCTTC. It codes for CASSRGRENYGYTF.

The rearrangement links TRBV30 to TRBJ1-3, with TRBD1 identical over 8 bases. The germline V gene encodes CDR1 GTSNPN and CDR2 SVGIG (reference sequence). The CDR3 spans 16 residues. The V segment lost 0 bases and the J segment 4 bases; nucleotides outside the gene matches: 8. The CDR3 loop reads CAWSVPSGTGGNTIYF. The CDR3 DNA reads TGTGCCTGGAGTGTACCATCTGGGACAGGCGGAAACACCATATATTTT.

This sequence joins TRBV6-1 and TRBJ2-3; 12 nucleotides match TRBD2. With 4 bases clipped from V and 3 bases from J, the junction kept 11 bases outside the gene matches. CDR1 is MNHNS, CDR2 SASEGT, per germline. This CDR3 region has 18 residues. The CDR3 coding sequence is TGTGCCAGCAGTGGCCGGACTAGCGGGGCGTCCTCTACAGATACGCAGTATTTT. This encodes CASSGRTSGASSTDTQYF.

This clone was seen a few times. The V and J genes are TRBV27 and TRBJ2-7, with 8 bases matching TRBD1. The CDR3 runs 15 residues. In germline, CDR1 is MNHEY, CDR2 SMNVEV (reference sequence). Losses at the gene ends were 2 bases for V and 3 bases for J; bases not matched to a gene: 6. The chain's CDR3 is CASSLGSGGSYEQYF. As DNA, the CDR3 is TGTGCCAGCAGTTTAGGTTCAGGGGGCAGCTACGAGCAGTACTTC.

This clone turned up a few times. The chain joins TRBV7-8 to TRBJ1-5, with D unclear. Germline lookup yields CDR1 SGHVS and CDR2 FQNEAQ. Trimming shortened V by 1 base and J by 3 bases, and 7 bases separated the two germline ends. The CDR3 sequence is 14 residues long. The CDR3 DNA reads TGTGCCAGCAGCTTAGGCAGGCTCAATCAGCCCCAGCATTTT. Amino acid sequence: CASSLGRLNQPQHF.

The J gene is TRBJ1-1, the V gene TRBV30; D is undetermined. This CDR3 spans 13 amino acids. The V gene lost 2 bases and the J gene lost 8 bases, with 15 bases spanning the gap. The germline V gene has CDR1 GTSNPN and CDR2 SVGIG (reference sequence). The CDR3 loop reads CAWSLGRGSEAFF. The CDR3 DNA sequence: TGTGCCTGGAGTCTGGGTAGAGGATCCGAAGCTTTCTTT.

The chain is built from TRBV19 and TRBJ2-1, with 9 nucleotides matching TRBD2. Germline lookup yields CDR1 LNHDA and CDR2 SQIVND (reference sequence). This CDR3 is built from 16 residues. V shed 2 bases, J shed 3 bases, and the junction held 5 bases outside the gene matches. Written as DNA, the CDR3 is TGTGCCAGTAGTATACCGCTTAGCGGGGGCTACAATGAGCAGTTCTTC. As protein: CASSIPLSGGYNEQFF.